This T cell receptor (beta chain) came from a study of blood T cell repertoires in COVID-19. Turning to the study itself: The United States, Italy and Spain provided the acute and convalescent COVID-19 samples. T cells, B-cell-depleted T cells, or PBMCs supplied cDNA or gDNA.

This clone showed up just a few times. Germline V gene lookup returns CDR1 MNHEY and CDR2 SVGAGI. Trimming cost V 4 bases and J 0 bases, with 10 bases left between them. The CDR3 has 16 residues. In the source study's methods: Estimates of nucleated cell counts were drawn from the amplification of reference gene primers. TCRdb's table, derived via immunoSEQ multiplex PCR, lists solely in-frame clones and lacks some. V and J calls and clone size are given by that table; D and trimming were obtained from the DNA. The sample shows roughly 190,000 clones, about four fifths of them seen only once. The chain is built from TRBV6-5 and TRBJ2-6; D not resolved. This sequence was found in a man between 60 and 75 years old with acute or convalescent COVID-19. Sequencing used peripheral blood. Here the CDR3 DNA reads TGTGCCAGCAGTTTAGGCAGGCGCTCTGGGGCCAACGTCCTGACTTTC. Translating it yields CASSLGRRSGANVLTF.